The 31 T cell receptor beta chains below come from one sample, sequenced in a study of T-cell memory formation after mild COVID-19. TCRdb ran MiXCR on the 5' RACE reads and lists one entry per CDR3 protein. Of 210,000 or so distinct CDR3 sequences in the sample, around 20% were seen once. The sample consisted of PBMCs or a T cell subset sorted from them (not recorded which). The source is an adult woman who had mild COVID-19 (a few samples of this study predate the infection). Cell type and time point are not known.

The J gene is TRBJ2-3, the V gene TRBV7-3; TRBD1 aligns across 9 bases. The germline gives CDR1 SGHTA, CDR2 FQGTGA. This CDR3 is 14 amino acids long. Germline trimming cut 5 bases from V and 6 bases from J; bases unmatched to any gene: 6. The CDR3, as DNA: TGTGCCAGCAGCCGGGACAGGGTCCCCGATACGCAGTATTTT. It codes for CASSRDRVPDTQYF.

This clonotype was seen a handful of times. The V gene is TRBV29-1, the J gene TRBJ2-3; TRBD1 or TRBD2 may be the D gene (5 bases each). CDR3 length: 13 residues. V was trimmed by 5 bases and J by 7 bases, leaving 16 bases between them. CDR1 is SQVTM, CDR2 ANQGSEA, per germline. CDR3: CSVSSPGANTQYF. CDR3 bases: TGCAGCGTTTCTTCCCCCGGGGCAAATACGCAGTATTTT.

CDR3 residues: CSVAPSMVSTEAFF. The CDR3 region has the DNA TGCAGCGTCGCCCCTTCGATGGTGAGCACTGAAGCTTTCTTT. This rearrangement joins TRBV29-1 to TRBJ1-1; D is uncertain. The CDR3 contains 14 residues. Deletions cut 6 bases from V and 4 bases from J, with 18 bases between. The V gene's germline CDR1 is SQVTM and CDR2 ANQGSEA. The full variable domain, in which reference TRBV29-1 and TRBJ1-1 provide the parts outside the CDR3, is SAVISQKPSRDICQRGTSLTIQCQVDSQVTMMFWYRQQPGQSLTLIATANQGSEATYESGFVIDKFPISRPNLTFSTLTVSNMSPEDSSIYLCSVAPSMVSTEAFFGQGTRLTVV.

V usage is TRBV19 and J usage is TRBJ2-1; D may be TRBD1 (5 bases). V was shortened by 5 bases and J by 3 bases, with 17 bases between the two germline ends. Germline CDR1 is LNHDA and CDR2 is SQIVND (reference sequence). The CDR3 length is 16 residues. In DNA, the CDR3 is TGTGCCAGTAGTGGGCTTCAGGGTGAGAACTACAATGAGCAGTTCTTC. It yields the protein CASSGLQGENYNEQFF. Drawing the rest from reference TRBV19 and TRBJ2-1, the complete variable domain is DGGITQSPKYLFRKEGQNVTLSCEQNLNHDAMYWYRQDPGQGLRLIYYSQIVNDFQKGDIAEGYSVSREKKESFPLTVTSAQKNPTAFYLCASSGLQGENYNEQFFGPGTRLTVL.

The V gene is TRBV5-5, the J gene TRBJ1-4, with unresolved D. Germline V gene lookup returns CDR1 SGHKS and CDR2 YYEKEE (reference sequence). V lost 3 bases, J lost 4 bases, and 10 bases lay in between. The CDR3 has 14 amino acids. The CDR3 loop reads CASSSELYNEKLFF. The CDR3 region has the DNA TGTGCCAGCAGCTCAGAGCTTTATAATGAAAAACTGTTTTTT.

There are a few counts of this clonotype. The chain joins TRBV20-1 to TRBJ1-5; 7 bases fit TRBD1. Trimming took 1 base from V and 4 from J; bases not matched to a gene: 1. The V gene's germline CDR1 is DFQATT and CDR2 SNEGSKA (reference sequence). The CDR3 has 13 residues. The CDR3 protein is CSARVQGNQPQHF. CDR3 in DNA: TGCAGTGCTAGAGTACAGGGGAATCAGCCCCAGCATTTT.

V gene TRBV7-8 combines with J gene TRBJ1-2; D unclear. V lost 2 bases, J lost 0 bases, and 10 bases lay in between. Germline V gives CDR1 SGHVS, CDR2 FQNEAQ. The CDR3 consists of 15 residues. CDR3 in amino acids: CASSLRDWSNYGYTF. CDR3 DNA: TGTGCCAGCAGCTTACGTGACTGGTCTAACTATGGCTACACCTTC.

V gene TRBV5-1 combines with J gene TRBJ2-3, with D unclear. The CDR3 runs to 13 residues. Trimming stripped 0 bases from V and 6 bases from J, with 8 bases between. The germline V gene has CDR1 SGHRS and CDR2 YFSETQ. CDR3 residues: CASSLAPFDTQYF. CDR3 bases: TGCGCCAGCAGCTTGGCCCCATTTGATACGCAGTATTTT.

The chain uses TRBV12-3 or TRBV12-4 and TRBJ1-5; D call uncertain. Trimming removed 5 bases at V and 7 bases at J, with 21 bases between. The CDR3 runs to 16 residues. In DNA form, the CDR3 reads TGTGCCAGCAGTCAGATTCCCGGGGTCTTAGGGCAGCCCCAGCATTTT. It codes for CASSQIPGVLGQPQHF.

The gene calls are TRBV27 and TRBJ1-1, with 7 nucleotides matching TRBD1. The V segment lost 8 bases and the J segment 0 bases; nucleotides outside the gene matches: 3. Germline loops: CDR1 MNHEY, CDR2 SMNVEV (reference sequence). The CDR3 spans 13 residues. Here the CDR3 reads CASGTVLNTEAFF. The CDR3 DNA is TGTGCCAGCGGGACAGTTCTGAACACTGAAGCTTTCTTT.

This clonotype was seen more than once but under ten times. The V gene is TRBV6-5, the J gene TRBJ1-1, with D perhaps TRBD1 (6 bases). The V end lost 5 bases, the J end lost 4 bases, and 20 bases lay between the germline ends. Per germline, CDR1 MNHEY and CDR2 SVGAGI. The CDR3 extends over 16 amino acids. This CDR3 is CASSNRDTHRGTEAFF. Here the CDR3 DNA reads TGTGCCAGCAGTAACCGGGACACCCACCGGGGCACTGAAGCTTTCTTT.

The sample holds a few counts of this clonotype. The CDR3 loop reads CASSSGFTGELFF. CDR3 nucleotide sequence: TGTGCCAGCAGTTCAGGGTTTACCGGGGAGCTGTTTTTT. The V and J genes are TRBV2 and TRBJ2-2; D possibly corresponds to TRBD1 (5 bases). The CDR3 sequence is 13 residues long. Germline V lookup: CDR1 SNHLY, CDR2 FYNNEI. V dropped 5 bases and J dropped 5 bases, with 9 bases sitting between them.

In its sample, this clonotype was seen a few times. This chain links TRBV18 with TRBJ2-7; D might be TRBD1 (6 bases). The CDR3 contains 15 residues. Germline V gene sequence: CDR1 KGHSH, CDR2 LQKENI. Trimming pared 2 bases from V and 5 bases from J, leaving 16 bases between. The CDR3 DNA sequence: TGTGCCAGCTCACCAGTCCAGAGGGGGTCCCACGAGCAGTACTTC. This codes for CASSPVQRGSHEQYF.

The genes are TRBV29-1 and TRBJ1-3; D gene uncertain. Germline lookup yields CDR1 SQVTM and CDR2 ANQGSEA. The CDR3 spans 12 residues. Trimming cost V 6 bases and J 0 bases, with 6 bases left between them. Here the CDR3 reads CSVTDSGNTIYF. The CDR3 DNA reads TGCAGCGTCACAGACTCTGGAAACACCATATATTTT.

The rearrangement uses TRBV7-6 and TRBJ2-2; maybe TRBD1 (6 bases). Per the germline V gene, CDR1 is SGHVS and CDR2 is FNYEAQ. The V and J ends lost 5 bases and 6 bases respectively, with 19 bases between them. The CDR3 has 16 residues. The CDR3 region is CASSRRANRAAGELFF. CDR3 DNA sequence: TGTGCCAGCAGCCGCAGGGCGAACAGGGCGGCCGGGGAGCTGTTTTTT. Full variable domain (outside the CDR3, taken from reference TRBV7-6 and TRBJ2-2): GAGVSQSPRYKVTKRGQDVALRCDPISGHVSLYWYRQALGQGPEFLTYFNYEAQQDKSGLPNDRFSAERPEGSISTLTIQRTEQRDSAMYRCASSRRANRAAGELFFGEGSRLTVL.

This clonotype occurred a few times. This chain links TRBV20-1 with TRBJ1-5; 10 bases align to TRBD1. This CDR3 region has 13 residues. From germline, CDR1 is DFQATT and CDR2 SNEGSKA (reference sequence). The V gene end was trimmed by 4 bases and the J gene end by 6 bases; junction bases not matched to a gene: 3. The CDR3 reads CSAKGTGVQPQHF. CDR3 bases: TGCAGTGCTAAAGGGACAGGGGTTCAGCCCCAGCATTTT.

This chain links TRBV3-1 with TRBJ2-7; the D is unclear. The V and J ends lost 1 base and 3 bases respectively, with 13 bases between them. The germline CDR1 and CDR2 sequences are LGHDT and YNNKEL (reference sequence). The length of the CDR3 is 15 residues. CDR3 coding DNA: TGTGCCAGCAGCCAAGGGGCTCTGGCCCACTACGAGCAGTACTTC. Amino acids: CASSQGALAHYEQYF.

J is TRBJ2-2 and V is TRBV5-5; the D call may be TRBD1 or TRBD2 (5 bases each). V lost 4 bases to trimming and J lost 0 bases, with 13 bases between them. Per germline, CDR1 SGHKS and CDR2 YYEKEE (reference sequence). This CDR3 is 16 amino acids long. The CDR3 bases are TGTGCCAGCAGCCAGTTCGGGGCATCGAACACCGGGGAGCTGTTTTTT. This gives the protein CASSQFGASNTGELFF.

The chain joins TRBV5-4 to TRBJ2-5; D unresolved. The CDR3 sequence is 14 residues long. Looked up from germline, CDR1 is SGHNT and CDR2 is YYREEE (reference sequence). V was clipped by 1 base and J by 2 bases, with 9 bases between them. CDR3 sequence reads: CASSLTGRQETQYF. The CDR3 DNA is TGTGCCAGCAGCTTGACGGGTCGGCAAGAGACCCAGTACTTC. Filled out from reference TRBV5-4 and TRBJ2-5, the complete variable domain reads ETGVTQSPTHLIKTRGQQVTLRCSSQSGHNTVSWYQQALGQGPQFIFQYYREEENGRGNFPPRFSGLQFPNYSSELNVNALELDDSALYLCASSLTGRQETQYFGPGTRLLVL.

DNA of the CDR3: TGTGCCAGCAGCCTTCAGACTAGCGCTTCTTACAATGAGCAGTTCTTC. Protein: CASSLQTSASYNEQFF. The chain recombines TRBV7-2 with TRBJ2-1; TRBD2 agrees at 8 bases. Germline V gives CDR1 SGHTA, CDR2 FQGNSA. V was pared by 5 bases and J by 4 bases, with 10 bases of the junction left unmatched. The CDR3 is 16 residues long.

Only a few counts were recorded for this clonotype. J is TRBJ2-5 and V is TRBV10-3, with D hard to call. Trimming shortened V by 10 bases and J by 1 base, and 10 bases separated the two germline ends. In germline, CDR1 is ENHRY, CDR2 SYGVKD. The CDR3 has 12 amino acids. The CDR3 loop is CATGPSQETQYF. The CDR3 DNA is TGTGCCACCGGTCCCAGCCAAGAGACCCAGTACTTC.

This clonotype was seen only once. The rearrangement joins TRBV12-3 or TRBV12-4 to TRBJ1-1, with 8 bases matching TRBD1. The CDR3 is 14 residues long. V shed 6 bases and J 1 base; nucleotides not matched to a gene: 4. In DNA form, the CDR3 reads TGTGCCAGCAGACGACAGGGGACGAACACTGAAGCTTTCTTT. Protein: CASRRQGTNTEAFF.

At least ten counts were recorded for this clonotype. V and J are TRBV9 and TRBJ2-2; 10 bases line up with TRBD1. This CDR3 has 15 amino acids. The germline gives CDR1 SGDLS, CDR2 YYNGEE. The trim removed 4 bases at V and 5 bases at J, leaving 5 bases unmatched. This CDR3 is CASSWGQGTTGELFF. As DNA, the CDR3 is TGTGCCAGCAGCTGGGGACAGGGGACGACCGGGGAGCTGTTTTTT.

A word on this clonotype: The CDR3 does not end in the conserved phenylalanine or tryptophan, so this is likely a read error. J is TRBJ2-5 and V is TRBV7-9, with TRBD1 as a possible D gene (6 bases). CDR1 is SEHNR, CDR2 FQNEAQ, per germline (reference sequence). V was pared by 8 bases and J by 3 bases, with 16 bases between. The CDR3 sequence is 14 residues long. CDR3 nucleotide sequence: TGTGCCAGCTCCGCGACCAGGGGAGAAGAGACCCAGTACTAC. Protein sequence: CASSATRGEETQYY.

This clonotype came up many times. The chain recombines TRBV5-4 with TRBJ2-1; the match to TRBD1 covers 7 bases. The junction had 4 bases not matched to a gene; V was cut back by 4 bases and J by 0 bases. This CDR3 has 15 residues. Germline loops: CDR1 SGHNT, CDR2 YYREEE (reference sequence). The CDR3 loop is CASSEDRFSYNEQFF. CDR3 nucleotide sequence: TGTGCCAGCAGCGAGGACAGGTTCTCCTACAATGAGCAGTTCTTC.

The chain employs TRBV12-3 or TRBV12-4 and TRBJ2-1; TRBD1 agrees at 8 bases. The CDR3 spans 14 residues. J was trimmed by 4 bases and V by 8 bases; bases with no gene match: 7. CDR3 region: CASEVRGLYNEQFF. DNA of the CDR3: TGTGCCAGCGAGGTCAGGGGGCTTTACAATGAGCAGTTCTTC.

The chain carries TRBV4-3 and TRBJ1-4; TRBD1 is a possible D gene (5 bases). Germline V lookup: CDR1 LGHNA, CDR2 YSLEER. The V end lost 0 bases, the J end lost 7 bases, and 15 bases lay between the germline ends. The CDR3 length is 16 residues. CDR3 nucleotides: TGCGCCAGCAGCCAAGATAGGGGAATAGGAGGTGAAAAACTGTTTTTT. It encodes CASSQDRGIGGEKLFF.

This rearrangement joins TRBV10-3 to TRBJ2-5, with D possibly being TRBD2 (6 bases). Trimming shortened V by 10 bases and J by 2 bases, and 14 bases separated the two germline ends. The CDR3 is 13 amino acids. Germline lookup yields CDR1 ENHRY and CDR2 SYGVKD. In DNA, the CDR3 is TGTGCCACCACCGGAGCGGGTCAAGAGACCCAGTACTTC. It codes for CATTGAGQETQYF.

This clonotype has just a few counts. CDR3 sequence (DNA): TGCGCCAGCAGCAAAGACAGGGGGGGCACTGAAGCTTTCTTT. Protein: CASSKDRGGTEAFF. The V call is TRBV5-1, the J call TRBJ1-1; TRBD1 matches at 9 bases. The junction had 5 bases not matched to a gene; V was cut back by 4 bases and J by 4 bases. The CDR3 contains 14 residues. Germline V CDR1 and CDR2: SGHRS, YFSETQ.

The chain links TRBV9 to TRBJ2-7, with unresolved D. Trimming cost V 0 bases and J 1 base, with 11 bases left between them. The CDR3 length is 15 residues. Germline V lookup: CDR1 SGDLS, CDR2 YYNGEE. The CDR3: CASSVGHGSSYEQYF. In DNA, the CDR3 is TGTGCCAGCAGCGTAGGTCACGGCAGTTCCTACGAGCAGTACTTC.

The genes are TRBV2 and TRBJ2-2, with unresolved D. V dropped 3 bases and J dropped 3 bases, with 2 bases sitting between them. This CDR3 spans 12 amino acids. The V gene's germline CDR1 is SNHLY and CDR2 FYNNEI. The CDR3 nucleotides are TGTGCCAGCAGTGAGCACACCGGGGAGCTGTTTTTT. Amino acids: CASSEHTGELFF.